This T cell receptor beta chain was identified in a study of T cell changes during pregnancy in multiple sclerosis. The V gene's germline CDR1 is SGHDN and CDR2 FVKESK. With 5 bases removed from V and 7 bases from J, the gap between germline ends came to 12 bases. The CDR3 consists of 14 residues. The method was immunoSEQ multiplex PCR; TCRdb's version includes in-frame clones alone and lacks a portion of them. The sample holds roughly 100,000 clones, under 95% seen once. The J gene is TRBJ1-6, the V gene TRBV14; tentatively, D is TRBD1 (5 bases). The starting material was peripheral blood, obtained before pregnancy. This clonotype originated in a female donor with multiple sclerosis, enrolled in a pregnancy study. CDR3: CASSNNQGNSPLHF. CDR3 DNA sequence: TGTGCCAGCAGCAACAACCAGGGAAATTCACCCCTCCACTTT.